This is a list of T cell receptor beta chains from one sample in a study of blood T cell repertoires in COVID-19. TCRdb keeps only in-frame clones here, not all; method: immunoSEQ multiplex PCR. The profile shows around 40,000 clones, roughly 89% of them singletons. Sequencing input: peripheral blood. These receptors were obtained from a man over 45 with active COVID-19. The CDR3 runs from the conserved cysteine through the conserved F or W. The D gene is left open where the match is weak. Some rows have no size entry. The others give once, few or many, or a class for an expanded clone.

d_call | j_call | cdr3_length | clone_size | v_call | cdr3_nt | cdr3_aa
TRBD1 | TRBJ1-5 | 17 | - | TRBV19 | TGTGCCAGTAGTATAGGCGGAGGGGGCAGGAGCAATCAGCCCCAGCATTTT | CASSIGGGGRSNQPQHF
- | TRBJ2-7 | 13 | - | TRBV29-1 | TGCAGCGTTGAGTCGGCAGGGGAGTACGAGCAGTACTTC | CSVESAGEYEQYF
TRBD2 | TRBJ2-2 | 16 | - | TRBV7-2 | TGTGCCAGCAGCTTAGCAGCGGGAGGGAAGGCCGGGGAGCTGTTTTTT | CASSLAAGGKAGELFF
TRBD1 | TRBJ2-5 | 14 | - | TRBV3-1/TRBV3-2 | TGTGCCAGCAGTCAACATACAGGGGAGGAGACCCAGTACTTC | CASSQHTGEETQYF
- | TRBJ2-3 | 12 | - | TRBV6-5 | TGTGCCAGCACCTCGGAGACAGATACGCAGTATTTT | CASTSETDTQYF
- | TRBJ1-1 | 15 | - | TRBV4-2 | TGTGCCAGCAGCCAAGCTGACAGACTGAACACTGAAGCTTTCTTT | CASSQADRLNTEAFF
TRBD1 | TRBJ2-1 | 15 | - | TRBV19 | TGTGCCAGTAGTGCGGGGACAGGGGGTAGGAATGAGCAGTTCTTC | CASSAGTGGRNEQFF
TRBD1 | TRBJ2-1 | 17 | - | TRBV11-2 | TGTGCCAGCAGCTTAAGATTACCGAGACAGGGGTCGGGTGAGCAGTTCTTC | CASSLRLPRQGSGEQFF
- | TRBJ2-2 | 15 | - | TRBV30 | TGTGCCTGGAGTGTACTCGAGCGTCTCACCGGGGAGCTGTTTTTT | CAWSVLERLTGELFF
- | TRBJ2-3 | 17 | - | TRBV11-2 | TGTGCCAGCAGGGGGGTGGGGGCCAACTTATTAACAGATACGCAGTATTTT | CASRGVGANLLTDTQYF
- | TRBJ2-3 | 13 | - | TRBV7-9 | TGTGCCAGCAGCTTAGGTCACACAGATACGCAGTATTTT | CASSLGHTDTQYF
TRBD1 | TRBJ2-1 | 15 | - | TRBV9 | TGTGCCAGCAGCGGGGGACAGGGTCGATACAATGAGCAGTTCTTC | CASSGGQGRYNEQFF
TRBD1 | TRBJ2-2 | 13 | - | TRBV28 | TGTGCCAGTTACGGGACAGACACCGGGGAGCTGTTTTTT | CASYGTDTGELFF
- | TRBJ1-1 | 15 | - | TRBV6-6 | TGTGCCAGCAGTCCAAATACGGGGGGTGGCACTGAAGCTTTCTTT | CASSPNTGGGTEAFF
- | TRBJ2-7 | 15 | - | TRBV11-2 | TGTGCCAGCAGCTTGGGCCTCGGGGTTTCCTACGAGCAGTACTTC | CASSLGLGVSYEQYF
- | TRBJ1-1 | 13 | - | TRBV28 | TGTGCCAGTCTGGGAGGGGGGAACACTGAAGCTTTCTTT | CASLGGGNTEAFF
- | TRBJ1-2 | 13 | - | TRBV7-9 | TGTGCCAGCAGCTTAGGAACAGTCAATGGCTACACCTTC | CASSLGTVNGYTF
- | TRBJ2-6 | 14 | - | TRBV27 | TGTGCCAGCAGACTTCTCTCTGGGGCCAACGTCCTGACTTTC | CASRLLSGANVLTF
- | TRBJ1-1 | 19 | - | TRBV18 | TGTGCCAGCTCCGCGCGGTGGCCTACCCAACACGCCGAAAACACTGAAGCTTTCTTT | CASSARWPTQHAENTEAFF
- | TRBJ2-4 | 15 | - | TRBV5-4 | TGTGCCAGCAGCCTAACGACCGGGAACAAAAACATTCAGTACTTC | CASSLTTGNKNIQYF
- | TRBJ2-3 | 14 | once | TRBV2 | TGTGCCAGCAGTCGAACAGGACGCACAGATACGCAGTATTTT | CASSRTGRTDTQYF
- | TRBJ1-3 | 16 | - | TRBV21-1 | TGTGCCAGCAGCAAGGCCAGGGCCAGCTCTGGAAACACCATATATTTT | CASSKARASSGNTIYF
TRBD2 | TRBJ2-2 | 16 | - | TRBV2 | TGTGCCAGCAGTGAAGTGGTAGCGGGGAACACCGGGGAGCTGTTTTTT | CASSEVVAGNTGELFF
TRBD1 | TRBJ1-1 | 15 | - | TRBV9 | TGTGCCAGCAGCGGCGGACAGGAGATGAACACTGAAGCTTTCTTT | CASSGGQEMNTEAFF
- | TRBJ1-6 | 16 | once | TRBV28 | TGTGCCAGCAGTTTACAGAAAAGCTCCTATAATTCACCCCTCCACTTT | CASSLQKSSYNSPLHF
TRBD1 | TRBJ2-2 | 17 | - | TRBV11-2 | TGTGCCAGCAGCTTTGTGGCCGGGACAGGGGCCACCGGGGAGCTGTTTTTT | CASSFVAGTGATGELFF
TRBD1 | TRBJ1-4 | 15 | once | TRBV25-1 | TGTGCCAGCAGTACGACAGGGAACACGAATGAAAAACTGTTTTTT | CASSTTGNTNEKLFF
- | TRBJ2-1 | 14 | - | TRBV5-1 | TGCGCCAGTTACCGGGACTCCCTCGTCAATGAGCAGTTCTTC | CASYRDSLVNEQFF
- | TRBJ2-1 | 11 | - | TRBV30 | TGTGCCTGGAGCCGGGGGACTGAGCAGTTCTTC | CAWSRGTEQFF
- | TRBJ2-7 | 16 | - | TRBV15 | TGTGCCACCAGCAGACCGGTCTCTAGGGGATCCTACGAGCAGTACTTC | CATSRPVSRGSYEQYF
- | TRBJ2-1 | 13 | - | TRBV10-1 | TGCGCCAGCAGTGAGTTAGTGGGAGATGAGCAGTTCTTC | CASSELVGDEQFF
TRBD1 | TRBJ2-2 | 14 | - | TRBV28 | TGTGCCAGCAGTTCGGGACAGCACACCGGGGAGCTGTTTTTT | CASSSGQHTGELFF
TRBD2 | TRBJ2-1 | 14 | - | TRBV10-2 | TGCGCCAGCAGGGTAGCGGGAGGGCTGGATGAGCAGTTCTTC | CASRVAGGLDEQFF
TRBD2 | TRBJ2-1 | 14 | - | TRBV10-1 | TGCGCCAGCAGTGAGGGACTAGCGGGAGATGAGCAGTTCTTC | CASSEGLAGDEQFF
TRBD1 | TRBJ2-5 | 13 | - | TRBV10-3 | TGTGCCATCAGCCAGGGGGCTCGGGAGACCCAGTACTTC | CAISQGARETQYF
- | TRBJ2-3 | 18 | - | TRBV13 | TGTGCCAGCAGCCTACGAGACAACAGGGCAACTAGCACAGATACGCAGTATTTT | CASSLRDNRATSTDTQYF
TRBD2 | TRBJ2-1 | 14 | - | TRBV6-5 | TGTGCCAGCATTAGCGGGGGGGAGGGCAATGAGCAGTTCTTC | CASISGGEGNEQFF
- | TRBJ2-7 | 12 | once | TRBV29-1 | TGCAGCGTTGAAGACAGCTCCTACGAGCAGTACTTC | CSVEDSSYEQYF
- | TRBJ2-3 | 15 | - | TRBV28 | TGTGCCAGCACCCTAGCCGGGTTTGGCACAGATACGCAGTATTTT | CASTLAGFGTDTQYF
TRBD2 | TRBJ2-7 | 15 | once | TRBV11-2 | TGTGCCACCCGAGGGTGGCGGGAGGAGTCCTACGAGCAGTACTTC | CATRGWREESYEQYF
- | TRBJ2-3 | 12 | - | TRBV28 | TGTGCCAGCAGTTCTCCGGCAGATACGCAGTATTTT | CASSSPADTQYF